A selection of T cell receptor beta chains follows, all from one sample in a study of PD-1 blockade in classical Hodgkin lymphoma. Sequencing used immunoSEQ multiplex PCR; TCRdb keeps in-frame clones, though not all of them. The sample includes about 93,000 clones, around 80% of them seen just once. The sample was peripheral blood mononuclear cells (PBMCs), taken before the fourth cycle of nivolumab. The receptors stem from a human donor with classical Hodgkin lymphoma. CDR3s include the opening cysteine and the closing phenylalanine or tryptophan. The D gene is left open where the match is weak. Rows give clone size only sometimes, using once, few, many, or a class for an expanded clone.

TRBD2 | 17 | few | TRBJ2-3 | TRBV25-1 | CASSEYSGRVRTDTQYF | TGTGCCAGCAGTGAATACAGCGGGAGAGTGCGCACAGATACGCAGTATTTT
TRBD1 | 15 | . | TRBJ2-1 | TRBV6-6 | CASSPLATGNNEQFF | TGTGCCAGCAGCCCTCTCGCGACAGGGAACAATGAGCAGTTCTTC
. | 15 | . | TRBJ2-5 | TRBV28 | CASSRPQGRFETQYF | TGTGCCAGCAGCCGACCACAGGGAAGGTTCGAGACCCAGTACTTC
. | 12 | few | TRBJ1-6 | TRBV28 | CASSLPGSPLHF | TGTGCCAGCAGCCTTCCAGGATCACCCCTCCACTTT
. | 15 | . | TRBJ2-7 | TRBV6-1 | CASSEAAVGAYEQYF | TGTGCCAGCAGTGAAGCGGCCGTGGGGGCCTACGAGCAGTACTTC
. | 11 | . | TRBJ2-7 | TRBV7-8 | CASSTTYEQYF | TGTGCCAGCAGCACTACCTACGAGCAGTACTTC
. | 15 | once | TRBJ2-7 | TRBV19 | CASSIDLDTAYEQYF | TGTGCCAGTAGTATAGATCTTGACACGGCCTACGAGCAGTACTTC
. | 15 | . | TRBJ1-2 | TRBV15 | CATSRFPTVNYGYTF | TGTGCCACCAGCAGATTTCCGACAGTGAACTATGGCTACACCTTC
. | 13 | . | TRBJ1-2 | TRBV19 | CASSQTGIYGYTF | TGTGCCAGTAGCCAAACAGGCATATATGGCTACACCTTC
. | 14 | . | TRBJ1-1 | TRBV7-3 | CASSSRGGQGEAFF | TGTGCCAGCAGCTCCAGGGGCGGCCAGGGTGAAGCTTTCTTT
. | 14 | . | TRBJ1-2 | TRBV6-5 | CASSYSIGNYGYTF | TGTGCCAGCAGTTACTCGATAGGGAACTATGGCTACACCTTC
TRBD1 | 13 | . | TRBJ2-3 | TRBV6-5 | CASRDRVSDTQYF | TGTGCCAGCAGGGACAGGGTATCAGATACGCAGTATTTT
. | 18 | . | TRBJ2-2 | TRBV5-1 | CASSLRLGFGRNTGELFF | TGCGCCAGCAGCTTGCGGTTGGGGTTTGGGAGGAACACCGGGGAGCTGTTTTTT
. | 14 | . | TRBJ2-5 | TRBV11-2 | CASSFPLHQETQYF | TGTGCCAGCAGCTTTCCACTCCACCAAGAGACCCAGTACTTC
. | 13 | few | TRBJ1-3 | TRBV6-5 | CASSDLIGNTIYF | TGTGCCAGCAGTGACCTCATTGGAAACACCATATATTTT
. | 14 | . | TRBJ1-3 | TRBV4-1 | CASSLQGSGNTIYF | TGCGCCAGCAGCCTACAGGGATCTGGAAACACCATATATTTT
TRBD2 | 18 | . | TRBJ2-1 | TRBV5-1 | CASSLVGTSGNLYNEQFF | TGCGCCAGCAGCTTGGTTGGGACTAGCGGGAACCTCTACAATGAGCAGTTCTTC
. | 11 | once | TRBJ2-3 | TRBV9 | CASSVGDTQYF | TGTGCCAGCAGCGTAGGAGATACGCAGTATTTT
. | 12 | . | TRBJ1-1 | TRBV7-9 | CASSLTNTEAFF | TGTGCCAGCAGCTTAACGAACACTGAAGCTTTCTTT
TRBD2 | 17 | . | TRBJ2-2 | TRBV28 | CASSLGSGITRTGELFF | TGTGCCAGCAGTTTGGGTAGCGGGATAACACGTACCGGGGAGCTGTTTTTT
TRBD1 | 16 | few | TRBJ1-5 | TRBV18 | CASSVRQGRGNQPQHF | TGTGCCAGCTCAGTCAGACAGGGTAGGGGCAATCAGCCCCAGCATTTT
TRBD2 | 17 | . | TRBJ2-1 | TRBV28 | CASSLFPSGAKNNEQFF | TGTGCCAGCAGTTTGTTTCCTAGCGGGGCGAAAAACAATGAGCAGTTCTTC
. | 15 | . | TRBJ2-7 | TRBV7-2 | CASSLTGTGDYEQYF | TGTGCCAGCAGCCTTACCGGGACGGGAGACTACGAGCAGTACTTC
TRBD1 | 15 | . | TRBJ2-7 | TRBV7-9 | CASSPPPTGGYEQYF | TGTGCCAGCAGCCCCCCCCCGACAGGGGGCTACGAGCAGTACTTC
. | 16 | . | TRBJ2-3 | TRBV27 | CASSPLGLAGTDTQYF | TGTGCCAGCAGCCCCCTCGGATTAGCGGGCACAGATACGCAGTATTTT
TRBD2 | 12 | . | TRBJ2-3 | TRBV28 | CATGGATDTQYF | TGTGCCACCGGGGGGGCCACAGATACGCAGTATTTT
TRBD1 | 16 | . | TRBJ1-4 | TRBV6-6 | CASSRRQGSTNEKLFF | TGTGCCAGCAGTCGTCGACAGGGGTCGACTAATGAAAAACTGTTTTTT
. | 14 | . | TRBJ2-3 | TRBV5-1 | CASSLRAQTDTQYF | TGCGCCAGCAGCTTACGCGCCCAAACAGATACGCAGTATTTT
. | 13 | . | TRBJ1-6 | TRBV27 | CASSMRPGSPLHF | TGTGCCAGCAGCATGCGGCCGGGTTCACCCCTCCACTTT
TRBD2 | 15 | . | TRBJ2-1 | TRBV4-2 | CASSQSSGIRNEQFF | TGTGCCAGCAGCCAGTCTAGCGGGATACGCAATGAGCAGTTCTTC
TRBD1 | 15 | . | TRBJ2-7 | TRBV18 | CASSPGQGPTYEQYF | TGTGCCAGCTCACCAGGACAGGGTCCTACCTACGAGCAGTACTTC
. | 14 | once | TRBJ2-7 | TRBV12-5 | CASALSPGPQVQYF | TGTGCTAGTGCTCTCTCCCCGGGGCCCCAGGTGCAGTACTTC
TRBD1 | 17 | . | TRBJ1-4 | TRBV18 | CASSPPGLTGLNEKLFF | TGTGCCAGCTCACCACCGGGTTTGACAGGGCTGAATGAAAAACTGTTTTTT
TRBD1 | 14 | . | TRBJ1-1 | TRBV5-1 | CASSLLDRASEAFF | TGCGCCAGCAGCTTGCTCGACAGGGCCTCTGAAGCTTTCTTT
. | 13 | . | TRBJ1-1 | TRBV2 | CASSGQLNTEAFF | TGTGCCAGCAGTGGGCAGCTAAACACTGAAGCTTTCTTT
TRBD1 | 14 | . | TRBJ2-2 | TRBV2 | CASSSGTEPGELFF | TGTGCCAGCAGTTCCGGGACAGAGCCCGGGGAGCTGTTTTTT
TRBD1 | 14 | few | TRBJ2-5 | TRBV19 | CASSPDRDYGTQYF | TGTGCCAGTAGTCCGGACAGGGATTATGGGACCCAGTACTTC
. | 11 | . | TRBJ1-2 | TRBV19 | CATSDKYGYTF | TGTGCCACCTCGGATAAATATGGCTACACCTTC
TRBD2 | 15 | . | TRBJ2-5 | TRBV27 | CASSSGRASQETQYF | TGTGCCAGCAGTAGCGGGAGGGCTAGTCAAGAGACCCAGTACTTC
. | 11 | once | TRBJ1-5 | TRBV6-5 | CASRSLGPQHF | TGTGCCAGCAGGAGCCTGGGGCCCCAGCATTTT
TRBD1 | 14 | few | TRBJ1-2 | TRBV11-2 | CASRDGTGGYGYTF | TGTGCCAGCCGGGATGGGACAGGGGGATATGGCTACACCTTC
. | 13 | . | TRBJ1-2 | TRBV19 | CASSMTREDGYTF | TGTGCCAGTAGTATGACCAGGGAGGATGGCTACACCTTC
TRBD1 | 15 | . | TRBJ1-2 | TRBV2 | CASSEPGTATNSYTF | TGTGCCAGCAGTGAACCTGGGACAGCCACTAACAGCTACACCTTC
. | 17 | . | TRBJ1-4 | TRBV25-1 | CASSRSPWTDYNEKLFF | TGTGCCAGCAGTCGCTCCCCATGGACAGATTATAATGAAAAACTGTTTTTT
. | 15 | . | TRBJ1-2 | TRBV9 | CASSVDSKANYGYTF | TGTGCCAGCAGCGTGGACAGCAAAGCTAACTATGGCTACACCTTC
. | 11 | . | TRBJ2-7 | TRBV13 | CASSALYEQYF | TGTGCCAGCAGCGCCCTCTACGAGCAGTACTTC
. | 13 | . | TRBJ2-1 | TRBV18 | CASSPGNYNEQFF | TGTGCCAGCTCACCGGGCAACTACAATGAGCAGTTCTTC
. | 14 | . | TRBJ1-3 | TRBV30 | CAWSETASGNTIYF | TGTGCCTGGAGTGAAACAGCCTCTGGAAACACCATATATTTT
. | 13 | few | TRBJ1-4 | TRBV27 | CASKGRGNEKLFF | TGTGCCAGCAAGGGGCGGGGTAATGAAAAACTGTTTTTT
. | 15 | . | TRBJ1-1 | TRBV18 | CASSPLYSLNTEAFF | TGTGCCAGCTCACCACTTTACTCACTGAACACTGAAGCTTTCTTT
TRBD2 | 15 | many | TRBJ2-7 | TRBV5-1 | CASRAGLAGLYEQYF | TGCGCCAGCAGAGCAGGACTAGCGGGTCTCTACGAGCAGTACTTC
. | 15 | . | TRBJ2-5 | TRBV27 | CASSSTGTLRETQYF | TGTGCCAGCAGTTCTACAGGAACGCTTAGGGAGACCCAGTACTTC
TRBD1 | 15 | . | TRBJ1-2 | TRBV7-8 | CASSFRRTGNYGYTF | TGTGCCAGCAGCTTCCGACGGACAGGGAACTATGGCTACACCTTC
. | 15 | . | TRBJ1-1 | TRBV7-8 | CASSLAPDLNTEAFF | TGTGCCAGCAGCTTAGCGCCGGACTTGAACACTGAAGCTTTCTTT
. | 14 | few | TRBJ1-4 | TRBV4-3 | CASSQDIDGEKLFF | TGCGCCAGCAGCCAAGATATCGATGGTGAAAAACTGTTTTTT